This entry describes one T cell receptor beta chain. Its antigen is unknown. Researchers gathered lesional scalp punch biopsies and peripheral blood from patients with alopecia areata. Investigators sorted PBMCs to obtain both CD4+ and CD8+ T cells. The data belong to a study of CD8+ T cells in alopecia areata. Sequencing used cDNA as its template, made by extracting RNA and reverse transcribing it. Clones were read by immunoSEQ multiplex PCR, and TCRdb kept only the in-frame ones, dropping some. This table holds 180,000 or so clones, roughly 60% found once. Overall study findings and caveats: In lesional scalp, particularly from alopecia totalis/universalis, clonality was higher than in normal scalp.

Trimming cost V 6 bases and J 12 bases; bases outside gene matches: 4. The CDR3 contains 11 residues. Germline V gene data show CDR1 as SGHDT and CDR2 as YYEEEE. V and J are TRBV5-6 and TRBJ2-1, with 9 bases that match TRBD1. This specimen consisted of CD4+ T cells sorted from blood, obtained at week 0. The receptor comes from a human donor with alopecia areata. CDR3 DNA sequence: TGTGCCAGCACCGCGGGACAGGGGCAGTTCTTC. Protein product: CASTAGQGQFF.